This TCR beta chain was observed in a study of control samples from healthy donors and cancer patients. Some clones are missing from TCRdb's copy, which holds only in-frame ones; the method was immunoSEQ multiplex PCR. The sample records roughly 99,000 clones, roughly 82% being singletons. Trimming pared 0 bases from V and 4 bases from J, leaving 7 bases between. There are 14 residues in the CDR3. Germline CDR1 WSHSY, CDR2 SAAADI. This sequence was found in a man between 60 and 70 years old in good health. Sequenced sample: blood. V is TRBV10-2 and J is TRBJ1-5; D is undetermined. CDR3 in DNA: TGCGCCAGCAGTGAGTCGTCAAGGAATCAGCCCCAGCATTTT. Residues: CASSESSRNQPQHF.